This entry is about one T cell receptor beta chain. The data were obtained in a study of OX40 agonist ivuxolimab in advanced cancers. Study-wide background: Patients were infused with ivuxolimab every 2 weeks at 0.01 to 10 mg/kg. The diagnoses of dose-escalation patients were hepatocellular carcinoma, melanoma, renal cell or head and neck cancer.

V was shortened by 0 bases and J by 8 bases, with 11 bases between the two germline ends. Per germline, CDR1 MNHEY and CDR2 SMNVEV (reference sequence). The CDR3 totals 14 residues. The protocol was immunoSEQ multiplex PCR, while the TCRdb copy is restricted to in-frame clones and leaves out a portion. The sample has almost 50,000 clones; about 88% are singletons. Sequencing used CD4+ or CD8+ T cells sorted from blood, obtained in a trial of the OX40 agonist ivuxolimab. V usage is TRBV27 and J usage is TRBJ2-1; D is unresolved. This clonotype was sampled from an adult with an advanced solid tumor such as melanoma, head and neck, liver or kidney cancer. The CDR3 loop reads CASSLSDSIDEQFF. In DNA form, the CDR3 reads TGTGCCAGCAGTTTATCGGATAGTATAGATGAGCAGTTCTTC.